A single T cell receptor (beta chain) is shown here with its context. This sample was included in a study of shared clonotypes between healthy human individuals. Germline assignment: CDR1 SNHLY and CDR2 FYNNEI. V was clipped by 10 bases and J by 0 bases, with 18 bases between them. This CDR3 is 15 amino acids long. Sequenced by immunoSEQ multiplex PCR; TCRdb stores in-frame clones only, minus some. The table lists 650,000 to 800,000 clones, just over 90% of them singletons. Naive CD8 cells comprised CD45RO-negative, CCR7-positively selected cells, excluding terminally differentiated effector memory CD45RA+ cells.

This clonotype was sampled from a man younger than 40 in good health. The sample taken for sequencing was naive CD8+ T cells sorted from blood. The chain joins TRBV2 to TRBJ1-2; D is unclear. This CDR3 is CATMKRNRANYGYTF. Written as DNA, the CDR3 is TGTGCCACCATGAAAAGGAACAGAGCTAACTATGGCTACACCTTC.